This is a list of T cell receptor beta chains from one sample in a study of T cell responses to AZD1222 COVID-19 vaccine. Only in-frame clones appear in the TCRdb table, and some are missing; sequencing was by immunoSEQ multiplex PCR. The table shows 95,000 to 110,000 clones, with 91% occurring only once. Specimen: peripheral blood, collected on day 0 of AZD1222 vaccination. These receptors were obtained from an adult in good health. The CDR3 runs from the conserved cysteine through the conserved F or W. A D gene is named only where the DNA matches it firmly. Clone size is given for some rows only: seen once, a few or many times, or a class if the clone is expanded.

V gene	clone size	D gene	J gene	CDR3 DNA	CDR3 protein
TRBV5-1	-	-	TRBJ2-7	TGCGCCAGCAGCTTAGGGGCAGGGCCATACGAGCAGTACTTC	CASSLGAGPYEQYF
TRBV19	-	-	TRBJ1-6	TGTGCCAGTAGTTGGACGGACCTTAATTCACCCCTCCACTTT	CASSWTDLNSPLHF
TRBV11-2	-	TRBD1	TRBJ2-2	TGTGCCAGCAGGTTACCCGGGACAGCGAACACCGGGGAGCTGTTTTTT	CASRLPGTANTGELFF
TRBV7-2	-	TRBD2	TRBJ2-7	TGTGCCAGCAGCCCGCTAGCGGGAGGGCTCTACGAGCAGTACTTC	CASSPLAGGLYEQYF
TRBV28	once	-	TRBJ1-2	TGTGCCAGCAGTTTGGGGACCGGTGGCTACACCTTC	CASSLGTGGYTF
TRBV19	-	TRBD1	TRBJ1-2	TGTGCCAGTAGTGGCCGGGACAGGTCTCCGCGAGGCTACACCTTC	CASSGRDRSPRGYTF
TRBV29-1	-	-	TRBJ1-4	TGCAGCGTTCAAAGGGGCGTTGGTGAAAAACTGTTTTTT	CSVQRGVGEKLFF
TRBV2	-	TRBD2	TRBJ2-7	TGTGCCAGCAGTGGGACCGGACTAGCGGGACACTACGAGCAGTACTTC	CASSGTGLAGHYEQYF
TRBV28	-	-	TRBJ1-2	TGTGCCAGCAGTTTACCTCCCCGGCAGGGTGGCTACACCTTC	CASSLPPRQGGYTF
TRBV7-9	-	-	TRBJ1-1	TGTGCCAGCAGCCCCTCTCGCGACACTGAAGCTTTCTTT	CASSPSRDTEAFF
TRBV19	-	-	TRBJ1-1	TGTGCCAGTAGTATCATGCAGGGAGTGAACACTGAAGCTTTCTTT	CASSIMQGVNTEAFF
TRBV9	-	TRBD2	TRBJ2-3	TGTGCCAGCAGCCCCCCGGGACTAGCGGGAATAACAGATACGCAGTATTTT	CASSPPGLAGITDTQYF
TRBV7-2	-	-	TRBJ1-1	TGTGCCAGCAGCTTAGACGGGGGAGGGGACACTGAAGCTTTCTTT	CASSLDGGGDTEAFF
TRBV6-5	-	TRBD1	TRBJ2-7	TGTGCCACCGGGACAGGCCGGGCAGCCCACGAGCAGTACTTC	CATGTGRAAHEQYF
TRBV10-2	-	-	TRBJ1-1	TGCGCCAACACCCGAGACACACATGAAGCTTTCTTT	CANTRDTHEAFF
TRBV7-9	-	-	TRBJ2-2	TGTGCCAGCAGCTTAGGGGTTAGGACCGGGGAGCTGTTTTTT	CASSLGVRTGELFF
TRBV27	-	TRBD2	TRBJ2-3	TGTGCCAGCACCCTTTACGGGTGGTCTAGCGGGAGGGAGGATACGCAGTATTTT	CASTLYGWSSGREDTQYF
TRBV15	-	-	TRBJ1-5	TGTGCCACCAGCAGAGATACTACGAGTTCCCAGCCCCAGCATTTT	CATSRDTTSSQPQHF
TRBV2	-	-	TRBJ2-5	TGTGCCAGCCGACGTGGCCAGATCCAAGAGACCCAGTACTTC	CASRRGQIQETQYF
TRBV2	-	-	TRBJ2-1	TGTGCCAGCAGTGAAGCGCGACTACATGAGCAGTTCTTC	CASSEARLHEQFF
TRBV20-1	-	-	TRBJ2-7	TGCAGTGCTAGTTCGCCAGGAGCGCCCTACGAGCAGTACTTC	CSASSPGAPYEQYF
TRBV28	-	TRBD1	TRBJ1-1	TGTGCCAGCAGCCCGATGACAGGGTACCACACTGAAGCTTTCTTT	CASSPMTGYHTEAFF
TRBV6-1	once	TRBD2	TRBJ2-1	TGTGCCAGCAGTGCAGGGACTAGCGGGCTAAACAATGAGCAGTTCTTC	CASSAGTSGLNNEQFF
TRBV5-4	-	TRBD1	TRBJ1-4	TGTGCCAGCAGCTTGGTGGGACAGGGTAATGAAAAACTGTTTTTT	CASSLVGQGNEKLFF
TRBV29-1	-	-	TRBJ1-4	TGCAGCGTCGGGGTCACGCTGGGGGAAAAACTGTTTTTT	CSVGVTLGEKLFF
TRBV7-2	-	-	TRBJ2-7	TGTGCCAGCAGCCCCTCAAGGGGTTGGGAGCAGTACTTC	CASSPSRGWEQYF
TRBV6-6	-	-	TRBJ1-1	TGTGCCAGCAGTTACTCGAAACGGGGGGCTGAAGCTTTCTTT	CASSYSKRGAEAFF
TRBV18	few	-	TRBJ2-7	TGTGCCAGCTCACCAGGGGTCGAGCAGTACTTC	CASSPGVEQYF
TRBV30	-	TRBD2	TRBJ2-1	TGTGCCTGGAGTGTAGCCCGGACTAGCGGCGACAATGAGCAGTTCTTC	CAWSVARTSGDNEQFF
TRBV4-1	-	-	TRBJ1-4	TGCGCCAGCAGCGTCCGGGATCTTACTGAAAAACTGTTTTTT	CASSVRDLTEKLFF
TRBV24-1	-	TRBD2	TRBJ2-7	TGTGCCACCAGTGACTCACTAGCGGGTACGGAAGAGCAGTACTTC	CATSDSLAGTEEQYF
TRBV5-1	-	TRBD2	TRBJ2-1	TGCGCCAGCAGCTTTTCGGGAGGGAATGAGCAGTTCTTC	CASSFSGGNEQFF
TRBV28	once	-	TRBJ2-7	TGTGCCAGCAGTCCCGGGGGAGGGGGTGGTCGGCCCTACGAGCAGTACTTC	CASSPGGGGGRPYEQYF
TRBV15	-	-	TRBJ2-1	TGTGCCACCAGCGGAACCGGGACCAACAATGAGCAGTTCTTC	CATSGTGTNNEQFF
TRBV19	few	TRBD1	TRBJ2-3	TGTGCCAGTGGCTCTGGGACAGGGGTCACAGATACGCAGTATTTT	CASGSGTGVTDTQYF
TRBV11-2	-	-	TRBJ2-3	TGTGCCAGCAGCCGCGCCGGGTTAGAAGATACGCAGTATTTT	CASSRAGLEDTQYF
TRBV5-1	-	-	TRBJ2-3	TGCGCCAGCAGCGCCGAGCGGAGGAGCACAGATACGCAGTATTTT	CASSAERRSTDTQYF
TRBV7-9	-	-	TRBJ1-3	TGTGCCAGCAGCACTACAGGATCGGGAAACACCATATATTTT	CASSTTGSGNTIYF
TRBV9	-	-	TRBJ1-3	TGTGCCAGCAGCCTCAAGGACAGAAAGATCTCTGGAAACACCATATATTTT	CASSLKDRKISGNTIYF
TRBV18	-	-	TRBJ1-1	TGTGCCAGCTCACCACCCATGAACACTGAAGCTTTCTTT	CASSPPMNTEAFF
TRBV7-2	-	TRBD1	TRBJ1-1	TGTGCCAGCAGCTTACAGGGGGCGGACACTGAAGCTTTCTTT	CASSLQGADTEAFF
TRBV24-1	-	-	TRBJ1-2	TGTGCCACCAGTGACCCCGGACTCGGCTATGGCTACACCTTC	CATSDPGLGYGYTF
TRBV5-6	-	TRBD1	TRBJ1-1	TGTGCCAGCAGCTACGGACAGGCCCCACTGAAAGCTTTCTTT	CASSYGQAPLKAFF
TRBV7-2	-	TRBD2	TRBJ2-7	TGTGCCAGCAGCGGGACTAGCGGGAGTGTGTACGAGCAGTACTTC	CASSGTSGSVYEQYF
TRBV29-1	-	-	TRBJ2-2	TGCAGCGTTGTACGGTCCACCGGGGAGCTGTTTTTT	CSVVRSTGELFF
TRBV27	-	-	TRBJ2-7	TGTGCCAGCAGTCGAAGACAGGCCGTTTGGCGGGAGAGCTCCTACGAGCAGTACTTC	CASSRRQAVWRESSYEQYF
TRBV29-1	-	-	TRBJ1-2	TGCAGCGTTGGAGGCGGCTACACCTTC	CSVGGGYTF
TRBV12-3/TRBV12-4	once	-	TRBJ1-4	TGTGCCAGCAGTTTAGGGTCGGGGGAAAAACTGTTTTTT	CASSLGSGEKLFF
TRBV7-2	-	-	TRBJ1-2	TGTGCCAGCAGCTTTAGTCAGGCCTATGGCTACACCTTC	CASSFSQAYGYTF
TRBV18	-	-	TRBJ1-2	TGTGCCAGCTCACCCGGCACCGATTATGGCTACACCTTC	CASSPGTDYGYTF
TRBV28	-	TRBD2	TRBJ2-1	TGTGCCAGCAGTTCCTCCTGGACTAGCGGGATATACAATGAGCAGTTCTTC	CASSSSWTSGIYNEQFF